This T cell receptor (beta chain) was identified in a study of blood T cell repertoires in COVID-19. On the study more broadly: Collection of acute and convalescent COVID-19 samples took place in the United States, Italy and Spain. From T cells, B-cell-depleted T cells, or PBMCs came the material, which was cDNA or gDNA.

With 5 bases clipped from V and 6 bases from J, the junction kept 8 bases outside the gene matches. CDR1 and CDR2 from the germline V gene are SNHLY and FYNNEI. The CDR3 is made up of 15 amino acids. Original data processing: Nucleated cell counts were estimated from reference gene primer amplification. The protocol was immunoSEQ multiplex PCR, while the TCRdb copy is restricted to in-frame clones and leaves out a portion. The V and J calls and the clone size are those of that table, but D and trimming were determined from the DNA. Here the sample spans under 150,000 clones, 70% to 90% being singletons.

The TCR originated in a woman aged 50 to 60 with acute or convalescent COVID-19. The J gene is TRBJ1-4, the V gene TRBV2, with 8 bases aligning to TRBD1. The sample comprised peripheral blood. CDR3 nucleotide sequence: TGTGCCAGCAGTCCATCAGGGGGCTCACATGAAAAACTGTTTTTT. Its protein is CASSPSGGSHEKLFF.